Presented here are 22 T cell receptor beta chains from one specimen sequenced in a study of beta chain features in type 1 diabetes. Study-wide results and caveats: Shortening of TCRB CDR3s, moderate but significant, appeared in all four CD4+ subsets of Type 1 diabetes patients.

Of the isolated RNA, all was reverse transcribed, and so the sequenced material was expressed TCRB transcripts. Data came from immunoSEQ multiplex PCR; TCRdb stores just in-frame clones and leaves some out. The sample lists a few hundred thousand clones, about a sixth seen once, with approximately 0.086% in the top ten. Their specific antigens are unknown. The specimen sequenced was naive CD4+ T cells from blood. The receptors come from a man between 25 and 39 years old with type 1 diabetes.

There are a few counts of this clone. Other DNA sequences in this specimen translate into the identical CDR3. Here the CDR3 DNA reads TGCAGCGTACGGGTCAGCAATCAGCCCCAGCATTTT. This gives the protein CSVRVSNQPQHF. The chain carries TRBV29-1 and TRBJ1-5; no clear D gene. This CDR3 is built from 12 residues. Germline V gene lookup returns CDR1 SQVTM and CDR2 ANQGSEA. Trimming removed 6 bases from V and 1 base from J, with 7 bases in between.

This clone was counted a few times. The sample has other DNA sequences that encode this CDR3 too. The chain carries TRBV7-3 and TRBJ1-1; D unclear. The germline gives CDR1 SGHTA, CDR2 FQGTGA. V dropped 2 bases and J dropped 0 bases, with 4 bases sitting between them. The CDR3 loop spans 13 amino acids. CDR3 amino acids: CASSLGMNTEAFF. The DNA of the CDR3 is TGTGCCAGCAGCTTAGGAATGAACACTGAAGCTTTCTTT.

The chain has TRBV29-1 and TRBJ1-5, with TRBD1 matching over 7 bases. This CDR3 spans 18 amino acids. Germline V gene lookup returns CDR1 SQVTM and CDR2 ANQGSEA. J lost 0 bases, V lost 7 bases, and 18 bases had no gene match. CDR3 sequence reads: CSARKRSGTDYSNQPQHF. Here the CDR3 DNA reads TGCAGCGCCCGTAAGCGATCCGGGACAGACTATAGCAATCAGCCCCAGCATTTT.

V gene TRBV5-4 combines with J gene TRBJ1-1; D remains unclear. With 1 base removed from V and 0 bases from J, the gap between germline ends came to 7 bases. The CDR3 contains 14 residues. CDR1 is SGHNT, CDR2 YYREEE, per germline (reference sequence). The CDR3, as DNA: TGTGCCAGCAGCTTGAGTCTACTGAACACTGAAGCTTTCTTT. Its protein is CASSLSLLNTEAFF.

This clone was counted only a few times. Written as DNA, the CDR3 is TGTGCCAGCAGCGTAGACAGGATCAACACTGAAGCTTTCTTT. Encoded protein: CASSVDRINTEAFF. The chain has TRBV9 and TRBJ1-1, with D perhaps matching TRBD1 (5 bases). The V gene lost 0 bases and the J gene lost 2 bases, with 8 bases spanning the gap. CDR3 length equals 14 residues. Germline V gene data show CDR1 as SGDLS and CDR2 as YYNGEE. Drawing the rest from reference TRBV9 and TRBJ1-1, the complete variable domain is DSGVTQTPKHLITATGQRVTLRCSPRSGDLSVYWYQQSLDQGLQFLIQYYNGEERAKGNILERFSAQQFPDLHSELNLSSLELGDSALYFCASSVDRINTEAFFGQGTRLTVV.

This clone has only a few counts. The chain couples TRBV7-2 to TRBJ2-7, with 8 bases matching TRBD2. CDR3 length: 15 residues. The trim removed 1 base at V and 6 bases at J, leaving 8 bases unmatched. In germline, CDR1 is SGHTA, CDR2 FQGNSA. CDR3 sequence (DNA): TGTGCCAGCAGCTTAGGGGTAGCGGGGCCGGTCGAGCAGTACTTC. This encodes CASSLGVAGPVEQYF.

Here the CDR3 reads CASRDGWSSSYNEQFF. In nucleotides, the CDR3 is TGTGCCAGCAGAGATGGTTGGTCGAGCTCCTACAATGAGCAGTTCTTC. This chain joins TRBV5-5 and TRBJ2-1; D is undetermined. CDR1 and CDR2 (germline): SGHKS, YYEKEE (reference sequence). The CDR3 has 16 amino acids. V was pared by 5 bases and J by 0 bases, with 15 bases between.

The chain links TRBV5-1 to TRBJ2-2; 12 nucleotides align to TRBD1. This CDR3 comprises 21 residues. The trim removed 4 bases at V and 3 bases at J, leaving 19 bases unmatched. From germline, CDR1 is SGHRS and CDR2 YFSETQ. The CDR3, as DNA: TGCGCCAGCAGCCCAAGCGCCGGGACAGGGGGCCGGTTAACACACACCGGGGAGCTGTTTTTT. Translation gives CASSPSAGTGGRLTHTGELFF.

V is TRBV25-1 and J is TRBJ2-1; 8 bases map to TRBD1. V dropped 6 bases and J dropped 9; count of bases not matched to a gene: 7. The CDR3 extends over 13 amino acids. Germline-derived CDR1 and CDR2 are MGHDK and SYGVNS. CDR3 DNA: TGTGCCAGCAGGGACAGGGAGGTTGGTGAGCAGTTCTTC. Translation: CASRDREVGEQFF. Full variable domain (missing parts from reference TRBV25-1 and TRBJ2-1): EADIYQTPRYLVIGTGKKITLECSQTMGHDKMYWYQQDPGMELHLIHYSYGVNSTEKGDLSSESTVSRIRTEHFPLTLESARPSHTSQYLCASRDREVGEQFFGPGTRLTVL.

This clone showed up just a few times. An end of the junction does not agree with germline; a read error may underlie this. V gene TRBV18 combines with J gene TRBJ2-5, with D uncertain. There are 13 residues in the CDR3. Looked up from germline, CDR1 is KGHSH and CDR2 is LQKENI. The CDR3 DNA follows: TGTGCCAGCGCACCCAGGCTACAAGAGACCCAGTACTTC. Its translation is CASAPRLQETQYF.

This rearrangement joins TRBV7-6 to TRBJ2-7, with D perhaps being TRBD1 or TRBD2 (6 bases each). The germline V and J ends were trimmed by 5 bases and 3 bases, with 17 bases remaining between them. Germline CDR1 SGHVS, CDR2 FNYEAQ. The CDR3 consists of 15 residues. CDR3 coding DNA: TGTGCCAGCAGCACAGGGAGCGGAGGGGGCTACGAGCAGTACTTC. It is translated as CASSTGSGGGYEQYF.

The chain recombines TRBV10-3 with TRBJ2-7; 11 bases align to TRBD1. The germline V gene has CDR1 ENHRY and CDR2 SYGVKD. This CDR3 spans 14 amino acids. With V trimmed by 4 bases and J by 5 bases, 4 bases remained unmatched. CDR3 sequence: CAISGDRGRHEQYF. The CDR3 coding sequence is TGTGCCATCAGTGGGGACAGGGGGAGGCACGAGCAGTACTTC.

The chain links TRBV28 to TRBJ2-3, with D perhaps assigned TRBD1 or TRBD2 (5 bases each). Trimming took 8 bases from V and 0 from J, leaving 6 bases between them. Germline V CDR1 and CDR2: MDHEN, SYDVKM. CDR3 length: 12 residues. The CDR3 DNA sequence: TGTGCCAGCGGGGACAGCACAGATACGCAGTATTTT. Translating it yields CASGDSTDTQYF.

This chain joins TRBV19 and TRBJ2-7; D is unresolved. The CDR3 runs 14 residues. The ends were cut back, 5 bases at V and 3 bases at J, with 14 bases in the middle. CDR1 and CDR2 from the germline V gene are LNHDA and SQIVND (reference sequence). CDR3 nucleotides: TGTGCCAGTAGTCCCCAGGTTGGGAACTACGAGCAGTACTTC. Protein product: CASSPQVGNYEQYF.

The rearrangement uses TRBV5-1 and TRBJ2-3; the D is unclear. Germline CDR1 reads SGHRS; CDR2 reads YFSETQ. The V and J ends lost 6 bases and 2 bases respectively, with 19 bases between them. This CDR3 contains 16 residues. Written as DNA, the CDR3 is TGCGCCAGCAACGCCGGAACTGGTCTTATCACAGATACGCAGTATTTT. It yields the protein CASNAGTGLITDTQYF.

The CDR3, as DNA: TGTGCCAGCAGCTTAGTTCCGGGTGCGGAGCAGTACTTC. Its translation is CASSLVPGAEQYF. The chain employs TRBV11-3 and TRBJ2-7; D is unclear. Trimming took 1 base from V and 7 from J, leaving 11 bases between them. The CDR3 loop spans 13 amino acids. Germline CDR1 reads SGHNT; CDR2 reads YENEEA.

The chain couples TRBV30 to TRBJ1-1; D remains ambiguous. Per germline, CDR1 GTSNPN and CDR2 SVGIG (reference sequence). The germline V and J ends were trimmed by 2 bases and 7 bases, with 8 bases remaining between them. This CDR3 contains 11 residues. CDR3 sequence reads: CAWSSGHEAFF. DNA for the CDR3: TGTGCCTGGAGTTCCGGGCATGAAGCTTTCTTT.

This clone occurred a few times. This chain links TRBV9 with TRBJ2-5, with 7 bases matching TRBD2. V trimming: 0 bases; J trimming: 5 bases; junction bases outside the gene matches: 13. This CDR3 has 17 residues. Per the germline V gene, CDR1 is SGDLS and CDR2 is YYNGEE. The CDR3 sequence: CASSVAWAGASSETQYF. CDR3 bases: TGTGCCAGCAGCGTAGCCTGGGCGGGAGCTAGTAGCGAGACCCAGTACTTC.

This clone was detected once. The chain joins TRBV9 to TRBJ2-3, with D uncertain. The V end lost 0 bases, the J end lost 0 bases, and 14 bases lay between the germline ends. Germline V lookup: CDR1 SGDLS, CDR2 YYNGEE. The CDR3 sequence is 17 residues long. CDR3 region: CASSVGRARFSTDTQYF. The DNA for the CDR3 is TGTGCCAGCAGCGTAGGTCGGGCGCGTTTTAGCACAGATACGCAGTATTTT. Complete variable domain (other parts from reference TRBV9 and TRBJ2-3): DSGVTQTPKHLITATGQRVTLRCSPRSGDLSVYWYQQSLDQGLQFLIQYYNGEERAKGNILERFSAQQFPDLHSELNLSSLELGDSALYFCASSVGRARFSTDTQYFGPGTRLTVL.

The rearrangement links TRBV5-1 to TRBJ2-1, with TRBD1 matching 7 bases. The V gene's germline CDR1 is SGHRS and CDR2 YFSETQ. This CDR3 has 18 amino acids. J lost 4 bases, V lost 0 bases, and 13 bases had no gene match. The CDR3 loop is CASSLAGSGTAHYNEQFF. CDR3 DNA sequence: TGCGCCAGCAGCTTGGCGGGATCCGGGACAGCTCATTACAATGAGCAGTTCTTC.

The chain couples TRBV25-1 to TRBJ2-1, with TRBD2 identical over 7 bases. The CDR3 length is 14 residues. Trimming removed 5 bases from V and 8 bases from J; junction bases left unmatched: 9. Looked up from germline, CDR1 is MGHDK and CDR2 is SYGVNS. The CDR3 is CASSRGRTVDEQFF. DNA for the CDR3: TGTGCCAGCAGTCGCGGGAGAACAGTTGATGAGCAGTTCTTC. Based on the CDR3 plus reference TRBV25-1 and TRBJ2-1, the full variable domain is EADIYQTPRYLVIGTGKKITLECSQTMGHDKMYWYQQDPGMELHLIHYSYGVNSTEKGDLSSESTVSRIRTEHFPLTLESARPSHTSQYLCASSRGRTVDEQFFGPGTRLTVL.

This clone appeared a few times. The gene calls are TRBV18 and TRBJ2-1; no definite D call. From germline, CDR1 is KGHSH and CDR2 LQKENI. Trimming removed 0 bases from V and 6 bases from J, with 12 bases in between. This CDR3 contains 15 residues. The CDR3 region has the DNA TGTGCCAGCTCACCACCATCAGGATTCGGCAATGAGCAGTTCTTC. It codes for CASSPPSGFGNEQFF.